This T cell receptor (beta chain) was sequenced during a study of Ad26.COV2.S vaccination and SARS-CoV-2 variants. Across the study: The Ad26.COV2.S arm of the COV1001 trial was where the donor was placed. Study-wide results and caveats: After vaccination, reports described spike-specific CD8+ and CD4+ T cell responses as showing substantial breadth. Possibly, TCR breadth and depth analyses underestimated total T cell responses.

In regard to this clone: As yet, its antigen is unknown.

Described treatment: roughly 18 received Ad26.COV2.S at low or high dose, single or two shots; 5 received placebo; per-sample allocation not given. Specimen acquisition occurred on day 63 following the initial vaccine or placebo injection. Immunization relied on an Ad26 vector, which expressed Wuhan-strain SARS-CoV-2 spike. Generated by immunoSEQ multiplex PCR, the TCRdb table keeps only in-frame clones and is missing some. This sample has 410,000 or so clones, with around 93% found just once. The receptor comes from a person between 18 and 65 years old who received the Ad26.COV2.S COVID-19 vaccine or a placebo. The sequencing used peripheral blood, collected in a trial of Ad26.COV2.S vaccine versus placebo.

The CDR3 nucleotides are TGTGCCAGCAGCTCGGGTCTAGCGGGGGGCTACGAGCAGTACTTC. This codes for CASSSGLAGGYEQYF. V gene TRBV7-2 combines with J gene TRBJ2-7; 11 positions match TRBD2. With 4 bases clipped from V and 3 bases from J, the junction kept 5 bases outside the gene matches. CDR1 SGHTA and CDR2 FQGNSA come from the germline V gene. There are 15 residues in the CDR3.